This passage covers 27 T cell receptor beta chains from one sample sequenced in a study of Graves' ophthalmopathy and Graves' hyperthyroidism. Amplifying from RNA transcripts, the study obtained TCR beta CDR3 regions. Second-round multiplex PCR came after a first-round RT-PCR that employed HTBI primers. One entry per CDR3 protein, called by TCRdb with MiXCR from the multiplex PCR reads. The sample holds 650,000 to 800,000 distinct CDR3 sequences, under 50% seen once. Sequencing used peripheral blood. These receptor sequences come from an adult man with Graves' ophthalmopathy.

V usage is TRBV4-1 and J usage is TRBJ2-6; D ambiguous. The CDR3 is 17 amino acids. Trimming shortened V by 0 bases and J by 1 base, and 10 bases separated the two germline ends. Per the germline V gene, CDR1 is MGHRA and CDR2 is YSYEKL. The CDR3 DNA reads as TGCGCCAGCAGCCAAGAAACAGCCCTTTCTGGGGCCAACGTCCTGACTTTC. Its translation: CASSQETALSGANVLTF.

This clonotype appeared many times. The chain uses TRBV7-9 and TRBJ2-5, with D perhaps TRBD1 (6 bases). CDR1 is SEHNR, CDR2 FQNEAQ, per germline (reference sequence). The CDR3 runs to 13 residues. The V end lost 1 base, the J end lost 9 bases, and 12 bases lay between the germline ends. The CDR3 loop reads CASSLGDRLAQYF. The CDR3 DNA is TGTGCCAGCAGCTTAGGCGACAGGTTAGCCCAGTACTTC.

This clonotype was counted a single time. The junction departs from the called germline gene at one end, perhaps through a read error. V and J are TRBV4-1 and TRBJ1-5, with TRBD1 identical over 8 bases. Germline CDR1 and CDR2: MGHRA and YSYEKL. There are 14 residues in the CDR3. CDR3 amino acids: CAWGQVGWNQPQHF. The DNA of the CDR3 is TGTGCCTGGGGACAGGTGGGCTGGAATCAGCCCCAGCATTTT.

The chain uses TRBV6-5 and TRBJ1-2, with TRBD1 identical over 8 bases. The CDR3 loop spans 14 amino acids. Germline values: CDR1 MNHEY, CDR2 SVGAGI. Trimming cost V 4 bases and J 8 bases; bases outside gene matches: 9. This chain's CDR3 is CASSLGDRYGGYTF. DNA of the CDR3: TGTGCCAGCAGTTTAGGGGACAGGTACGGCGGCTACACCTTC.

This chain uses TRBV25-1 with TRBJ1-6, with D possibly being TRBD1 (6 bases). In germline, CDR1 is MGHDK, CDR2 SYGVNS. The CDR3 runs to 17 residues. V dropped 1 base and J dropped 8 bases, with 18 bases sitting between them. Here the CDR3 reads CASSESHSSRGDSPLHF. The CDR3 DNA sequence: TGTGCCAGCAGTGAATCCCACAGCTCCAGGGGTGATTCACCCCTCCACTTT. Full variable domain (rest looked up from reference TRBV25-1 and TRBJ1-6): EADIYQTPRYLVIGTGKKITLECSQTMGHDKMYWYQQDPGMELHLIHYSYGVNSTEKGDLSSESTVSRIRTEHFPLTLESARPSHTSQYLCASSESHSSRGDSPLHFGNGTRLTVT.

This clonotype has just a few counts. The CDR3 loop reads CASSLEIAGGPRELFF. The CDR3 DNA reads TGTGCCAGCAGCTTAGAAATAGCGGGAGGGCCCCGGGAGCTGTTTTTT. The chain carries TRBV7-3 and TRBJ2-2, with 11 bases matching TRBD2. Trimming at V came to 2 bases and at J to 9 bases, leaving 8 bases not matched to a gene. The CDR3 is made up of 16 amino acids. From germline, CDR1 is SGHTA and CDR2 FQGTGA.

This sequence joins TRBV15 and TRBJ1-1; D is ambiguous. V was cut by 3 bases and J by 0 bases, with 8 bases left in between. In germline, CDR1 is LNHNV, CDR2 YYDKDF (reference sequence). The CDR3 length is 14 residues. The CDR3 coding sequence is TGTGCCACCAGCAGGCCCGGACTGAACACTGAAGCTTTCTTT. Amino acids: CATSRPGLNTEAFF.

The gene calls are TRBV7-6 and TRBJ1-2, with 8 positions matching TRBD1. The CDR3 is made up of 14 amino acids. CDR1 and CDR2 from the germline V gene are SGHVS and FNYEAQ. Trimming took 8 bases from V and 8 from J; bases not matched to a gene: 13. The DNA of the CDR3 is TGTGCCAGCTCACCGGGACAGGACCTTTGGGGCTACACCTTC. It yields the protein CASSPGQDLWGYTF.

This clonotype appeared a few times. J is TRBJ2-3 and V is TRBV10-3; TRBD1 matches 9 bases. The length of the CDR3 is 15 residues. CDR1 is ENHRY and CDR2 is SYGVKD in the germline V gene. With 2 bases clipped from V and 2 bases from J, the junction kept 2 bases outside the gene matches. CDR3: CAISEGQGITDTQYF. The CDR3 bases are TGTGCCATCAGTGAGGGACAGGGGATCACAGATACGCAGTATTTT.

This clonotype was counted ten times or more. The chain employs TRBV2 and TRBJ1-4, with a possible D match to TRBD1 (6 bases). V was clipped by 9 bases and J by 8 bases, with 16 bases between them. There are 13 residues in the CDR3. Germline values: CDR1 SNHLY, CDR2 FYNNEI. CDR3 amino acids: CASTRGPFEKLFF. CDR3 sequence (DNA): TGTGCCAGTACCAGGGGTCCTTTCGAAAAACTGTTTTTT.

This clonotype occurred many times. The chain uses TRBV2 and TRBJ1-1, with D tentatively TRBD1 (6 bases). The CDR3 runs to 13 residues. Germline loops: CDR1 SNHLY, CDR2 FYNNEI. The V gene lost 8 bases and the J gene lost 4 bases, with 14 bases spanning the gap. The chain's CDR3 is CASQPEGGTEAFF. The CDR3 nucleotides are TGTGCCAGCCAGCCGGAGGGGGGCACTGAAGCTTTCTTT. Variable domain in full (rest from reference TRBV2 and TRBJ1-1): EPEVTQTPSHQVTQMGQEVILRCVPISNHLYFYWYRQILGQKVEFLVSFYNNEISEKSEIFDDQFSVERPDGSNFTLKIRSTKLEDSAMYFCASQPEGGTEAFFGQGTRLTVV.

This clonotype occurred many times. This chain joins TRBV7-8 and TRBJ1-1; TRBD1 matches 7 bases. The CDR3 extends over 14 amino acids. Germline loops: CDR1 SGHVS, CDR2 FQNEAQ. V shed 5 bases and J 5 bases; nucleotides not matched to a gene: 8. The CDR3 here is CASSPTGWGTEAFF. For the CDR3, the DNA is TGTGCCAGCAGCCCGACAGGGTGGGGGACTGAAGCTTTCTTT.

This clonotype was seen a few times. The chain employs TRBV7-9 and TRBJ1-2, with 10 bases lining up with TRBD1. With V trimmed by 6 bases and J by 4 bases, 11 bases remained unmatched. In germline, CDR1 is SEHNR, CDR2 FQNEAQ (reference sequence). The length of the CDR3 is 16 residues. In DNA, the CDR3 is TGTGCCAGCAGTCCTATGACAGGGGGCGTCTTCTATGGCTACACCTTC. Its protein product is CASSPMTGGVFYGYTF.

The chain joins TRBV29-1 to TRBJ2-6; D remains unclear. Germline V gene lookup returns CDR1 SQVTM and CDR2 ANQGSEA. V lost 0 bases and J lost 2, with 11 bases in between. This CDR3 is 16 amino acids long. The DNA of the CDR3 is TGCAGCGTTGAAGAGGGAAGGTGGGCTGGGGCCAACGTCCTGACTTTC. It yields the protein CSVEEGRWAGANVLTF. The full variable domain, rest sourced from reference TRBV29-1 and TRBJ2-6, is SAVISQKPSRDICQRGTSLTIQCQVDSQVTMMFWYRQQPGQSLTLIATANQGSEATYESGFVIDKFPISRPNLTFSTLTVSNMSPEDSSIYLCSVEEGRWAGANVLTFGAGSRLTVL.

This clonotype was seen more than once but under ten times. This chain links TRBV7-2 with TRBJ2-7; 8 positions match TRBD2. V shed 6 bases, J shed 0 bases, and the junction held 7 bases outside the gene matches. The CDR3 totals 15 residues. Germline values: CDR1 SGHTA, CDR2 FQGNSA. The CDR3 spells CASRRRGESSYEQYF. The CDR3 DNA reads TGTGCCAGCAGACGGCGGGGGGAATCCTCCTACGAGCAGTACTTC.

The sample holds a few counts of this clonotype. CDR3 nucleotides: TGTGCCTGGAGTGTATCGGGCACTGAAGCTTTCTTT. It codes for CAWSVSGTEAFF. V usage is TRBV30 and J usage is TRBJ1-1, with no clear D. Trimming removed 0 bases from V and 4 bases from J, with 6 bases in between. The CDR3 length is 12 residues. Germline V CDR1 and CDR2: GTSNPN, SVGIG (reference sequence).

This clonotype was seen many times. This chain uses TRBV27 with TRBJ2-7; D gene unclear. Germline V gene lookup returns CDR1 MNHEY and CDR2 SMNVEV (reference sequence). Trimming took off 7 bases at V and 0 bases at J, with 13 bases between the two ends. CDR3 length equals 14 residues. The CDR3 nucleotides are TGTGCCAGCAAGACGGCATCTCTCTCCTACGAGCAGTACTTC. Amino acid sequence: CASKTASLSYEQYF.

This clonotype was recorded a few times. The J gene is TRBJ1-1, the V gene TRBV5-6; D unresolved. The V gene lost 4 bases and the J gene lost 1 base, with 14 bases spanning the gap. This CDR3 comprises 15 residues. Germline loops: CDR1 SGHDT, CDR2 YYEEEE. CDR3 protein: CASSPVPGRNTEAFF. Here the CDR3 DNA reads TGTGCCAGCAGCCCGGTCCCCGGGAGGAACACTGAAGCTTTCTTT.

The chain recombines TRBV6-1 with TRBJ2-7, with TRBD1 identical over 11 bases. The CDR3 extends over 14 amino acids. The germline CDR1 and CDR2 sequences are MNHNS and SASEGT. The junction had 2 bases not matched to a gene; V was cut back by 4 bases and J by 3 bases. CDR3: CASSGGTGGYEQYF. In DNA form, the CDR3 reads TGTGCCAGCAGTGGAGGGACAGGGGGCTACGAGCAGTACTTC.

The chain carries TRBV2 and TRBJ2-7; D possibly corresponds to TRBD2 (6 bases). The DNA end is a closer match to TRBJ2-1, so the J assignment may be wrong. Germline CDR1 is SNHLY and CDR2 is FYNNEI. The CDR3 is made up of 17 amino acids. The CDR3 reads CASSEATLRGYYNEQFF. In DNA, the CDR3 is TGTGCCAGCAGTGAAGCTACCCTGCGGGGATACTACAATGAGCAGTTCTTC.

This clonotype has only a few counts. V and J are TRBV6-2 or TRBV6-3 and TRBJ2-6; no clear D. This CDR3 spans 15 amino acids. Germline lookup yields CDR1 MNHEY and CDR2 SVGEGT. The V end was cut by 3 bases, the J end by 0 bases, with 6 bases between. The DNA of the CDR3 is TGTGCCAGCAGTTATCTCAACTCTGGGGCCAACGTCCTGACTTTC. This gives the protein CASSYLNSGANVLTF.

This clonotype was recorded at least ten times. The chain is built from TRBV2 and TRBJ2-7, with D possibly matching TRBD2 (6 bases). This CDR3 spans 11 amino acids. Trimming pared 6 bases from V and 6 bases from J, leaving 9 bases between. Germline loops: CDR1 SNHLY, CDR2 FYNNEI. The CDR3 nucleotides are TGTGCCAGCAGGGGGGGTACCGAGCAGTACTTC. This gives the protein CASRGGTEQYF.

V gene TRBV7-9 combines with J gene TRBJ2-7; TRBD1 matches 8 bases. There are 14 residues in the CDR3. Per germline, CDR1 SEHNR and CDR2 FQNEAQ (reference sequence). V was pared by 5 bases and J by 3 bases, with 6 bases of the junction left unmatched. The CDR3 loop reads CASSQIDRGYEQYF. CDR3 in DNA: TGTGCCAGCAGCCAGATCGACAGGGGCTACGAGCAGTACTTC.

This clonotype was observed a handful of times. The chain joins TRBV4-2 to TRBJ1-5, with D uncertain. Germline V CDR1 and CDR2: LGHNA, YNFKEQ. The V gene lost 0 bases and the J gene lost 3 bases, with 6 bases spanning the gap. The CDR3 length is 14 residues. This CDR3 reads CASSQDLVNQPQHF. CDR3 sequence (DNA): TGTGCCAGCAGCCAAGATCTGGTCAATCAGCCCCAGCATTTT.

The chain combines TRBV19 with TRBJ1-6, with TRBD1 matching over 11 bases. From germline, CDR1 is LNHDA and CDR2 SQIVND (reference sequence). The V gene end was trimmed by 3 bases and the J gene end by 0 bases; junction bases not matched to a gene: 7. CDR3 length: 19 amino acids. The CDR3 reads CASSIGTGGTSSYNSPLHF. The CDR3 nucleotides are TGTGCCAGTAGTATTGGGACAGGGGGGACGAGCTCCTATAATTCACCCCTCCACTTT.

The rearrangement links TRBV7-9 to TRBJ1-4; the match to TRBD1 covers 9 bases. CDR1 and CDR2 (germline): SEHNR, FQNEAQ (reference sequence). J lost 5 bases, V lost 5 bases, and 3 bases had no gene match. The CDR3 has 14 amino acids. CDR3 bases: TGTGCCAGCAGCGTACAGGGGGCGAATGAAAAACTGTTTTTT. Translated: CASSVQGANEKLFF.

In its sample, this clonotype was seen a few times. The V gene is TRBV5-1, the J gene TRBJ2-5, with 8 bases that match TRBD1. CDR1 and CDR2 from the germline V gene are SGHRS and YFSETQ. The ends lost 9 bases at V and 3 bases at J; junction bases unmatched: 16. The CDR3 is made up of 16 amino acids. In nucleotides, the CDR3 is TGCGCCACCCCGATGGGACAGGATTCTCGGAAAGAGACCCAGTACTTC. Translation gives CATPMGQDSRKETQYF.